This T cell receptor beta chain stems from a study of human T cells and chemical hapten exposure. About this clonotype itself: Its target is unknown.

V was trimmed by 5 bases and J by 11 bases, leaving 12 bases between them. CDR1 is MNHEY, CDR2 SMNVEV, per germline (reference sequence). There are 12 residues in the CDR3. Stated time point: patch test 2, 6 weeks after DPC sensitization. Treatment described: therapeutic diphenylcyclopropenone sensitization with weekly scalp DPC. The study's findings and limits: No alteration of TCRs above 1 in 1000 frequency was seen with DPC sensitization.

It was the library that attached unique molecular identifiers to individual cDNA molecules. TCRdb recomputed calls from the RACE reads with MiXCR, one row per CDR3 protein. The sample contains 110,000 to 150,000 distinct CDR3 sequences, 12% of which appear only once. This TCR came from a woman between 50 and 59 years old with alopecia areata. Some clones in this sample may be carry-over from other donors' samples. This sample comprised whole blood, obtained in connection with sensitization to the hapten diphenylcyclopropenone (DPC). The chain carries TRBV27 and TRBJ1-4; a weak D match, TRBD1 (5 bases). CDR3 bases: TGTGCCAGCAGTGCCGCCGGGGGGAAACTGTTTTTT. It codes for CASSAAGGKLFF.